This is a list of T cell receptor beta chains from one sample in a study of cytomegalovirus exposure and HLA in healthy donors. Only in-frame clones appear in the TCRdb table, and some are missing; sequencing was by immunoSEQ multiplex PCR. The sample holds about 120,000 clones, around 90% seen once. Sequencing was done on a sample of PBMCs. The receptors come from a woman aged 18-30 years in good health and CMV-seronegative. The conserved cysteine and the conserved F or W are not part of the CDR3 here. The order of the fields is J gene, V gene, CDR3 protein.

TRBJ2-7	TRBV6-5	ASRARQGSYEQY
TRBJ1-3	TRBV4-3	ASSQEGGISGNTIY
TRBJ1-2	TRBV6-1	TSSLNGNYGYT
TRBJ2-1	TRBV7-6	ASSFPKGGAEQF
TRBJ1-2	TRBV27	ASRPVLQYRETNYGYT
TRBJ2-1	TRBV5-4	ASSFGQGAQDEQF
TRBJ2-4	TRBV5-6	ASSLTSGGVAKNIQY
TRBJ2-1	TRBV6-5	ASSGGPSYNEQF
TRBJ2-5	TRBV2	ASSDLAGEETQY
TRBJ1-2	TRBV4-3	ASSQELLTPGQGGGYT
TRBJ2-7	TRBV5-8	ASSFGQGSDEQY
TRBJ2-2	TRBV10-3	AISESVAGGSGELF
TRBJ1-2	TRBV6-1	ASSVGGASNYGYT
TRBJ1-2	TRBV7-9	ASSLVGSNYGYT
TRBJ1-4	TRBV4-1	ASSQTRDRGEKLF
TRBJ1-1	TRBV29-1	SVEARTASNTEAF
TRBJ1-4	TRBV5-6	ASSEQGWEKLF
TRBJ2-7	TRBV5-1	ASSLALEVGEQY
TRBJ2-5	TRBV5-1	ASRDTGFAQETQY
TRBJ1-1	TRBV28	ASSNLLPNTEAF
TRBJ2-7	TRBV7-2	ASSLIGRALEQY
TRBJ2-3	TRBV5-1	ASSQTGTGGQDTQY
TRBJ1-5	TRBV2	ASITKTGGLNQPQH
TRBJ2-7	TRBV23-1	ASSGGPPAEQY
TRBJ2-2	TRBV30	AWSSGLAVVGELF
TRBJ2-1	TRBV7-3	ASSSSSPGEQF
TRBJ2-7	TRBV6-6	ASSYAPEGAMGEQY
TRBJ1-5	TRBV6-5	ASSYGTGVQPQH
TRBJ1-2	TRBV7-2	ASSLTGTYGYT
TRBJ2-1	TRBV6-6	ASSFGLAGNYNEQF
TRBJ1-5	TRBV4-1	ASSQGPGRGIRGSNQPQH
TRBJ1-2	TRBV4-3	ASSQDQGQTIYGYT
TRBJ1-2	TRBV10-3	AIKTTVDYGYT
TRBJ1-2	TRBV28	ASRGTGGFDGYT
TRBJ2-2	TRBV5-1	ASSLVDRDTGELF
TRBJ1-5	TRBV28	ASSHLQGGQPQH
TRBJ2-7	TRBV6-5	ASSYSSGAEYEQY
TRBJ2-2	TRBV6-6	ASTLGGGPNTGELF
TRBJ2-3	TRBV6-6	ASSPQGSLVDTQY
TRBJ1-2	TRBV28	ASRSTGADGYT